Following are 17 T cell receptor beta chains from one sample sequenced in a study of T cell responses to AZD1222 COVID-19 vaccine. Measured with immunoSEQ multiplex PCR; TCRdb has only the in-frame clones, and not every one. Of about 67,000 clones listed, under 90% were seen once; the top ten hold under 8.5%. The specimen comprised peripheral blood, sampled 28 days after the second AZD1222 dose. The receptors come from an adult who received the AZD1222 COVID-19 vaccine.

The rearrangement links TRBV2 to TRBJ2-3; D not resolved. The germline V gene encodes CDR1 SNHLY and CDR2 FYNNEI. V was clipped by 1 base and J by 2 bases, with 10 bases between them. This CDR3 is 15 amino acids long. The CDR3 DNA sequence: TGTGCCAGCAGTGAAGTTTACGGAAACACAGATACGCAGTATTTT. Protein: CASSEVYGNTDTQYF.

This chain uses TRBV29-1 with TRBJ1-2, with D hard to call. The V end was cut by 0 bases, the J end by 4 bases, with 12 bases between. The CDR3 sequence is 14 residues long. Germline lookup yields CDR1 SQVTM and CDR2 ANQGSEA. CDR3 bases: TGCAGCGTTGAAGATCAAGGGCTCCTCTATGGCTACACCTTC. It specifies CSVEDQGLLYGYTF.

V is TRBV7-9 and J is TRBJ1-4, with 7 bases identical to TRBD1. The V and J ends lost 6 bases and 7 bases, in that order; junction bases with no gene match: 8. The CDR3 is 14 residues long. The germline V gene has CDR1 SEHNR and CDR2 FQNEAQ (reference sequence). The CDR3 here is CASRASGTVEKLFF. In DNA form, the CDR3 reads TGTGCCAGCAGGGCTTCCGGGACAGTTGAAAAACTGTTTTTT.

This clone appeared once. This CDR3 is CASSTPTGYRSQPQHF. The CDR3, as DNA: TGTGCCAGTAGTACGCCGACAGGTTATCGAAGTCAGCCCCAGCATTTT. V and J are TRBV19 and TRBJ1-5, with D perhaps matching TRBD1 (6 bases). The CDR3 extends over 16 amino acids. Germline V gene lookup returns CDR1 LNHDA and CDR2 SQIVND (reference sequence). The ends were cut back, 4 bases at V and 6 bases at J, with 19 bases in the middle. Looking up the rest from reference TRBV19 and TRBJ1-5 gives the full variable domain: DGGITQSPKYLFRKEGQNVTLSCEQNLNHDAMYWYRQDPGQGLRLIYYSQIVNDFQKGDIAEGYSVSREKKESFPLTVTSAQKNPTAFYLCASSTPTGYRSQPQHFGDGTRLSIL.

The V call is TRBV5-8, the J call TRBJ2-1; D gene uncertain. CDR3 length equals 14 residues. Germline CDR1 reads SGHTS; CDR2 reads YDEGEE. Trimming stripped 2 bases from V and 7 bases from J, with 13 bases between. The CDR3 DNA follows: TGTGCCAGCAGCTTTCCTTCGATTGAGAATGAGCAGTTCTTC. It codes for CASSFPSIENEQFF.

The chain joins TRBV7-2 to TRBJ1-5; maybe TRBD1 (5 bases). Germline CDR1 SGHTA, CDR2 FQGNSA. Trimming stripped 5 bases from V and 6 bases from J, with 20 bases between. The CDR3 sequence is 16 residues long. The CDR3 sequence is CASSPTYGGSGQPQHF. In DNA form, the CDR3 reads TGTGCCAGCAGCCCAACGTACGGGGGATCGGGTCAGCCCCAGCATTTT.

The chain uses TRBV19 and TRBJ2-1; D perhaps matches TRBD1 (6 bases). Germline V gene lookup returns CDR1 LNHDA and CDR2 SQIVND (reference sequence). Trimming shortened V by 6 bases and J by 3 bases, and 18 bases separated the two germline ends. This CDR3 comprises 16 residues. The CDR3 coding sequence is TGTGCCAGTAGCCGAGAAAGTACGGACAGCTACAATGAGCAGTTCTTC. It translates to CASSRESTDSYNEQFF. The variable domain in full, completed from reference TRBV19 and TRBJ2-1, reads DGGITQSPKYLFRKEGQNVTLSCEQNLNHDAMYWYRQDPGQGLRLIYYSQIVNDFQKGDIAEGYSVSREKKESFPLTVTSAQKNPTAFYLCASSRESTDSYNEQFFGPGTRLTVL.

The rearrangement links TRBV18 to TRBJ2-1, with 9 bases fitting TRBD1. This CDR3 region has 16 residues. Per the germline V gene, CDR1 is KGHSH and CDR2 is LQKENI. Trimming took 6 bases from V and 6 from J; bases not matched to a gene: 12. CDR3 residues: CASSQPGQGTVNEQFF. In DNA, the CDR3 is TGTGCCAGCTCGCAGCCGGGACAGGGCACGGTCAATGAGCAGTTCTTC.

The rearrangement joins TRBV5-4 to TRBJ2-1; 8 nucleotides align to TRBD1. This CDR3 spans 15 amino acids. With 4 bases clipped from V and 6 bases from J, the junction kept 9 bases outside the gene matches. From germline, CDR1 is SGHNT and CDR2 YYREEE (reference sequence). CDR3 DNA sequence: TGTGCCAGCAGCCCAAGGACAGGGAGTGTCAATGAGCAGTTCTTC. Translated: CASSPRTGSVNEQFF.

The V gene is TRBV2, the J gene TRBJ2-2, with D perhaps TRBD1 or TRBD2 (5 bases each). Trimming took off 9 bases at V and 3 bases at J, with 17 bases between the two ends. CDR3 length equals 15 residues. Germline assignment: CDR1 SNHLY and CDR2 FYNNEI. Written as DNA, the CDR3 is TGTGCCAGTAGGCGGGTAGTGGGGGACACCGGGGAGCTGTTTTTT. Translating it yields CASRRVVGDTGELFF.

The chain couples TRBV10-3 to TRBJ1-1, with D tentatively TRBD1 (5 bases). This CDR3 comprises 15 residues. Germline CDR1 reads ENHRY; CDR2 reads SYGVKD. The V end lost 6 bases, the J end lost 2 bases, and 16 bases lay between the germline ends. The CDR3 DNA is TGTGCCATCAGACGGTCCGGGACTGAAAACACTGAAGCTTTCTTT. The encoded protein is CAIRRSGTENTEAFF.

The CDR3 DNA sequence: TGCGCCAGCAGCTTGGCCAGTAGGGCTTCCACAGATACGCAGTATTTT. Protein product: CASSLASRASTDTQYF. V gene TRBV5-1 combines with J gene TRBJ2-3; no clear D gene. This CDR3 contains 16 residues. The V gene lost 0 bases and the J gene lost 2 bases, with 13 bases spanning the gap. CDR1 SGHRS and CDR2 YFSETQ come from the germline V gene.

The chain is built from TRBV30 and TRBJ1-4, with D unclear. This CDR3 has 15 amino acids. Germline V lookup: CDR1 GTSNPN, CDR2 SVGIG (reference sequence). The V gene lost 2 bases and the J gene lost 0 bases, with 10 bases spanning the gap. This chain's CDR3 is CAWSKKTSTNEKLFF. CDR3 coding DNA: TGTGCCTGGAGTAAGAAGACATCAACTAATGAAAAACTGTTTTTT.

The chain has TRBV9 and TRBJ2-1; 7 nucleotides line up with TRBD1. The CDR3 has 13 amino acids. The V gene's germline CDR1 is SGDLS and CDR2 YYNGEE. Trimming cost V 4 bases and J 5 bases; bases outside gene matches: 3. CDR3 sequence (DNA): TGTGCCAGCAGCACCGACAGGGACAATGAGCAGTTCTTC. The encoded protein is CASSTDRDNEQFF.

The rearrangement links TRBV5-1 to TRBJ2-5; D tentatively reads TRBD1 or TRBD2 (5 bases each). The germline gives CDR1 SGHRS, CDR2 YFSETQ. This CDR3 spans 13 amino acids. Trimming removed 0 bases from V and 7 bases from J, with 10 bases in between. As DNA, the CDR3 is TGCGCCAGCAGCTTGGAAGGGGACGGGACCCAGTACTTC. It translates to CASSLEGDGTQYF.

The V gene is TRBV4-2, the J gene TRBJ1-1; possibly TRBD1 for D (5 bases). Trimming took 4 bases from V and 5 from J, leaving 14 bases between them. Germline V gene sequence: CDR1 LGHNA, CDR2 YNFKEQ. This CDR3 comprises 14 residues. The CDR3 nucleotides read TGTGCCAGCAGCCTCGGGGGGTGGGGAACTGAAGCTTTCTTT. Translated: CASSLGGWGTEAFF.

The V call is TRBV6-6, the J call TRBJ2-5; D gene uncertain. The CDR3 length is 13 residues. V was cut by 8 bases and J by 0 bases, with 10 bases left in between. From germline, CDR1 is MNHNY and CDR2 SVGAGI (reference sequence). DNA of the CDR3: TGTGCCAGCCTTGGGCAGTACCAAGAGACCCAGTACTTC. This codes for CASLGQYQETQYF.